This T cell receptor (beta chain) was sequenced in a study of post-analysis software for immune sequencing data. Study-wide context: Disease trajectories encompassed relapsing-remitting, secondary progressive and progressive-relapsing multiple sclerosis. Study-wide results and caveats: Five TRBV segments, including TRBV5-6, TRBV5-1 and TRBV20-1, were more frequent in patients than controls. Significantly lower normalized Chao1 diversity was seen in multiple sclerosis patients than in controls.

Regarding this clonotype: The antigen is undetermined.

The CDR3 loop spans 16 amino acids. Looked up from germline, CDR1 is SGHAT and CDR2 is FQNNGV. The J segment lost 7 bases and the V segment lost 1 base, leaving 8 bases of the junction unmatched. Included in the TCR beta cDNA libraries were unique molecular identifiers. TCRdb redid the calling of the PCR reads with MiXCR, one entry per CDR3 protein. This table holds roughly 800,000 distinct CDR3 sequences, 25% to 30% found once. The sequence was obtained from a girl aged 10 to 17 with multiple sclerosis. The V call is TRBV11-2, the J call TRBJ2-1, with 9 positions matching TRBD1. The specimen sequenced was blood. DNA of the CDR3: TGTGCCAGCAGCTTAGTTACTGGGACAGGGTGGAATGAGCAGTTCTTC. This sequence encodes CASSLVTGTGWNEQFF.